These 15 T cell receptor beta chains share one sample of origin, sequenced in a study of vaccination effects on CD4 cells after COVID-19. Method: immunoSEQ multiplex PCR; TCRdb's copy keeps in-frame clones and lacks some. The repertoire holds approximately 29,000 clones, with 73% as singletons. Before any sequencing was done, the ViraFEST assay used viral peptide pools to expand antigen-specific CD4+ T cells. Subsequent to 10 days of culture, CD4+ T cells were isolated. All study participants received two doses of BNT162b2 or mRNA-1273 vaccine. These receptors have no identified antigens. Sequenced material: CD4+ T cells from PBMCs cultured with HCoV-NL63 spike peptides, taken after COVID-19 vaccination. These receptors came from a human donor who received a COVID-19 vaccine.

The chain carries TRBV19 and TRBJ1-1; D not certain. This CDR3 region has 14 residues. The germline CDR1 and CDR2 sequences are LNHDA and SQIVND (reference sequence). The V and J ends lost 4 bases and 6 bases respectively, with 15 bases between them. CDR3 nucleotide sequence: TGTGCCAGTAGTAATCTCTCCCTTATCGCTGAAGCTTTCTTT. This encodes CASSNLSLIAEAFF.

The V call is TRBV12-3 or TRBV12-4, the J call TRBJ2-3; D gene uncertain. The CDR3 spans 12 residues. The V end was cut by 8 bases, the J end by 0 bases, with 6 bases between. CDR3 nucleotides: TGTGCCAGCCGATTTAGCACAGATACGCAGTATTTT. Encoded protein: CASRFSTDTQYF.

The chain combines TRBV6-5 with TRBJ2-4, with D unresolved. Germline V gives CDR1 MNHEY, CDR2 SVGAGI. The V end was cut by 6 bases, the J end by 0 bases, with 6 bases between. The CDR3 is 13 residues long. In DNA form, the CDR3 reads TGTGCCAGCAGGGAGCTAGCCAAAAACATTCAGTACTTC. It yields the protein CASRELAKNIQYF.

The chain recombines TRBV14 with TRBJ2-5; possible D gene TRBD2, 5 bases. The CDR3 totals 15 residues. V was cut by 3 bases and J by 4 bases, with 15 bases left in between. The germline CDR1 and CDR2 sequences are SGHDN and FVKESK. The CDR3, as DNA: TGTGCCAGCAGCCATCGCGGGCAAATCCCAGAGACCCAGTACTTC. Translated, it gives CASSHRGQIPETQYF.

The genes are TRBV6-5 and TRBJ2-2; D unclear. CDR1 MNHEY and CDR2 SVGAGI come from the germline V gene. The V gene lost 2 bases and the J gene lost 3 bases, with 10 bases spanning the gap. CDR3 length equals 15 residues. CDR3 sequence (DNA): TGTGCCAGCAGTTACGCCGTCGGACACACCGGGGAGCTGTTTTTT. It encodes CASSYAVGHTGELFF.

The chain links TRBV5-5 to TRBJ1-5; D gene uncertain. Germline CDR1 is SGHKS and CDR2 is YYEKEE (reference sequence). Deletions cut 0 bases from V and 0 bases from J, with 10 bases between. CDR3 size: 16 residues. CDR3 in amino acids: CASSLAGTLSNQPQHF. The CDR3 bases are TGTGCCAGCAGCTTGGCAGGTACCCTTAGCAATCAGCCCCAGCATTTT.

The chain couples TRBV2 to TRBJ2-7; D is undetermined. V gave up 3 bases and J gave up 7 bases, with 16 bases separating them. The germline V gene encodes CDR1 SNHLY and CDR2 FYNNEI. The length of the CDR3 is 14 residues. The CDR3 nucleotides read TGTGCCAGCAGTGAGATGGGCAGCTATGGGGAGCAGTACTTC. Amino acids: CASSEMGSYGEQYF.

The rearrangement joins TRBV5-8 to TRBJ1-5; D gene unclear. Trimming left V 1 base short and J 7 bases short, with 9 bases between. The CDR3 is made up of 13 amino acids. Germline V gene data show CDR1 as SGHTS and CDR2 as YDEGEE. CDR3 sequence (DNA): TGTGCCAGCAGCTTGTGGGATTCACAGCCCCAGCATTTT. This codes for CASSLWDSQPQHF. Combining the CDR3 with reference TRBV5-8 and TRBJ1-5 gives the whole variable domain EAGVTQSPTHLIKTRGQQATLRCSPISGHTSVYWYQQALGLGLQFLLWYDEGEERNRGNFPPRFSGRQFPNYSSELNVNALELEDSALYLCASSLWDSQPQHFGDGTRLSIL.

The CDR3 DNA sequence: TGTGCCAGCAGCTTTGTAGGACAGGACTATGGCTACACCTTC. The encoded protein is CASSFVGQDYGYTF. The chain joins TRBV5-6 to TRBJ1-2, with 7 bases lining up with TRBD1. Trimming took 2 bases from V and 3 from J; bases not matched to a gene: 4. CDR3 length: 14 amino acids. Germline V gene lookup returns CDR1 SGHDT and CDR2 YYEEEE.

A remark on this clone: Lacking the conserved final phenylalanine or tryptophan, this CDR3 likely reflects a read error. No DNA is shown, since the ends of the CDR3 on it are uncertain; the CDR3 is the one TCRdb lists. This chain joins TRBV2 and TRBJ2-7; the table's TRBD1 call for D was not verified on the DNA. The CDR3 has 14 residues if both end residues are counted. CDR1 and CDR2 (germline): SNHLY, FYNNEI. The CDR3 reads CASTRAGQGSFISG.

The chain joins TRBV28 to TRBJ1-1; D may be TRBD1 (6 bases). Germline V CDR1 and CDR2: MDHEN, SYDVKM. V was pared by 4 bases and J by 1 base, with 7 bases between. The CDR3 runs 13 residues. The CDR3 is CASSSGQNTEAFF. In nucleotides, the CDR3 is TGTGCCAGCAGTTCGGGACAGAACACTGAAGCTTTCTTT.

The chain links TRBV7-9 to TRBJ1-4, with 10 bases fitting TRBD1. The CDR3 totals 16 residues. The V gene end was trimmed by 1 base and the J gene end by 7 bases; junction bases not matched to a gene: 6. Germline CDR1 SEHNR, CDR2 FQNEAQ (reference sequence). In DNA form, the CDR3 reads TGTGCCAGCAGCTTAGGGGACAGGGGACGTTCTGAAAAACTGTTTTTT. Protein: CASSLGDRGRSEKLFF.

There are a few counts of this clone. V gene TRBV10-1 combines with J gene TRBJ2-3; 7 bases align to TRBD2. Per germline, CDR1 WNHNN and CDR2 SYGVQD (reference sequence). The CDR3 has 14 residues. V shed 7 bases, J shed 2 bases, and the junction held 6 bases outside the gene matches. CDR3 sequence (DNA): TGCGCCAGCAAACCGGGGGGTCCCACAGATACGCAGTATTTT. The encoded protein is CASKPGGPTDTQYF.

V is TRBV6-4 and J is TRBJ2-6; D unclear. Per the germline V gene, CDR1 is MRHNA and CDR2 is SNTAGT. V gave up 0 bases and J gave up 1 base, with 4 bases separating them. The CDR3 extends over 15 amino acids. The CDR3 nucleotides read TGTGCCAGCAGTGACTCTGAATCTGGGGCCAACGTCCTGACTTTC. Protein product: CASSDSESGANVLTF.

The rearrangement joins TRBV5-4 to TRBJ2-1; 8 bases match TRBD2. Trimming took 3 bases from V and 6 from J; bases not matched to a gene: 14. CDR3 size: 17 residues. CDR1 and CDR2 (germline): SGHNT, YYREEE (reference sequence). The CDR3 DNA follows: TGTGCCAGCAGCTCCGCCCCCGGGACTAGTGTCCCCAATGAGCAGTTCTTC. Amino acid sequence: CASSSAPGTSVPNEQFF.